Sequencing of this TCR beta chain was carried out in a study of blood T cell repertoires in COVID-19. Study-level background: T cells, B-cell-depleted T cells, or PBMCs provided the cDNA or gDNA that served as material.

V was trimmed by 2 bases and J by 0 bases, leaving 19 bases between them. CDR3 length equals 19 residues. Germline lookup yields CDR1 SEHNR and CDR2 FQNEAQ (reference sequence). Authors' analysis steps: The assay estimated nucleated cells by amplifying reference gene primers. Clones were read by immunoSEQ multiplex PCR, and TCRdb kept only the in-frame ones, dropping some. V and J calls and clone size are given by that table; D and trimming were obtained from the DNA. The sample contains under 150,000 clones, approximately 82% of which appear only once. The gene calls are TRBV7-9 and TRBJ1-4; no definite D call. The receptor's source is a man aged 25 to 40 with acute or convalescent COVID-19. Sequencing input: peripheral blood. The CDR3 DNA reads as TGTGCCAGCAGCTTAATTAATGGCGGATTTCGAACAACTAATGAAAAACTGTTTTTT. It translates to CASSLINGGFRTTNEKLFF.